A selection of T cell receptor beta chains follows, all from one sample in a study of graft-versus-host responses after intestinal transplantation. The antigens of these receptors remain unknown. The protocol was immunoSEQ multiplex PCR, while the TCRdb copy is restricted to in-frame clones and leaves out a portion. The table includes tens of thousands of clones, over 90% detected once. The starting material was unstimulated CD4+ T cells sorted from spleen or lymph node cells, obtained before transplant. The receptors come from a human donor who was the organ donor for an intestinal transplant. Both conserved end residues are trimmed from each CDR3. Each record gives: J gene, V gene, CDR3 protein.

TRBJ2-7 | TRBV7-8 | ASRVRDRGEQY
TRBJ2-3 | TRBV7-9 | ASSLETSGRAGTDTQY
TRBJ1-1 | TRBV19 | ASSYTGTEAF
TRBJ2-2 | TRBV7-2 | ASSLGWTGELF
TRBJ1-1 | TRBV2 | ASSARVGNTEAF
TRBJ2-3 | TRBV7-6 | ASSPLAGGPDTQY
TRBJ2-3 | TRBV5-1 | ASSLTDTQY
TRBJ2-7 | TRBV30 | AWIASRTSGSPYEQY
TRBJ1-2 | TRBV5-4 | ASSSTIQVGVTGYT
TRBJ1-4 | TRBV6-5 | ASSRLLTNEELF
TRBJ2-6 | TRBV10-3 | AIGTNGANVLT
TRBJ1-2 | TRBV6-5 | ASSYDSLYGYT
TRBJ2-5 | TRBV5-1 | ASSPNQETQY
TRBJ1-6 | TRBV28 | ASRGTGENSPLH
TRBJ2-3 | TRBV14 | ASSLFGVTDTQY
TRBJ2-5 | TRBV7-7 | ASSQLGLAGSETQY
TRBJ2-5 | TRBV6-1 | ASSEGLAYQETQY
TRBJ2-3 | TRBV5-1 | ASSRGLAATDTQY
TRBJ2-3 | TRBV10-3 | AISAPSGRAHTQY
TRBJ2-3 | TRBV5-4 | ASSLEGTSRTDTQY
TRBJ2-3 | TRBV5-4 | ASSLWPTSVIDTQY
TRBJ2-7 | TRBV7-2 | ASSLPNTYEQY
TRBJ2-7 | TRBV6-5 | ASSYRTGLAYEQY
TRBJ1-3 | TRBV2 | ASRPDQSSGNTIY
- | TRBV5-1 | ASSLGYEQY
TRBJ1-4 | TRBV6-5 | ASSYTVGAEEEKLF
TRBJ2-5 | TRBV1 | TSSQKRSGRGQETQY
TRBJ2-7 | TRBV5-6 | ASSLGYEQY
TRBJ2-5 | TRBV27 | ASSKSRVSEETQY
TRBJ2-7 | TRBV4-1 | ASSQVARRNYEQY
TRBJ1-3 | TRBV25-1 | ASSETSTGRWGNTIY